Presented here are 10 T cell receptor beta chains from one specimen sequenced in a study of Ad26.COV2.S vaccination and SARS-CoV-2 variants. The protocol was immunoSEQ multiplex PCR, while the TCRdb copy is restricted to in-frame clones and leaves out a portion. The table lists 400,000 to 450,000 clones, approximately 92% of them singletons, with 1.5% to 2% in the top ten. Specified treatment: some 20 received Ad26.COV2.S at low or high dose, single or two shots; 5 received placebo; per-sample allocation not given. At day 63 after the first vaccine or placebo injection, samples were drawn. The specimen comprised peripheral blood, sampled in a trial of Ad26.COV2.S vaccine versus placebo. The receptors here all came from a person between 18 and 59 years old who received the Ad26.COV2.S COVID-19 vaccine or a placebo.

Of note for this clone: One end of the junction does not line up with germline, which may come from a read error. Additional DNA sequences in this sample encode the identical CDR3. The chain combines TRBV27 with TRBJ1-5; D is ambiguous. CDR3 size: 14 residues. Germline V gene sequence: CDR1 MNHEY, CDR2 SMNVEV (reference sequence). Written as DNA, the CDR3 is TGTGCCAGCAGTCTATCAGGTAGCAATCAGCCCCAGCATTTT. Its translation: CASSLSGSNQPQHF.

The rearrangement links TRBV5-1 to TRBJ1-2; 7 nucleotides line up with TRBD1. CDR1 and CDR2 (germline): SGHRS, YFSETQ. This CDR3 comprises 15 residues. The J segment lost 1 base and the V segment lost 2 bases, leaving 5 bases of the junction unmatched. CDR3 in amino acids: CASSFQGGNNYGYTF. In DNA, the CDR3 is TGCGCCAGCAGCTTTCAGGGGGGGAATAACTATGGCTACACCTTC.

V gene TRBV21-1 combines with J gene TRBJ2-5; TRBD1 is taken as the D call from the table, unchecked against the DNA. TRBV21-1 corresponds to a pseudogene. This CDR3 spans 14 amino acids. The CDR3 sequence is CASSTLGRAETQYF. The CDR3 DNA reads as TGTGCCAGCAGCACGCTCGGCAGGGCTGAGACCCAGTACTTC.

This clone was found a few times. The CDR3 sequence: CASSYPGEYEKLFF. The CDR3 bases are TGTGCCAGCAGCTATCCTGGGGAGTATGAAAAACTGTTTTTT. This sequence joins TRBV5-6 and TRBJ1-4; D is unresolved. In germline, CDR1 is SGHDT, CDR2 YYEEEE. The CDR3 loop spans 14 amino acids. V lost 3 bases and J lost 6, with 12 bases in between.

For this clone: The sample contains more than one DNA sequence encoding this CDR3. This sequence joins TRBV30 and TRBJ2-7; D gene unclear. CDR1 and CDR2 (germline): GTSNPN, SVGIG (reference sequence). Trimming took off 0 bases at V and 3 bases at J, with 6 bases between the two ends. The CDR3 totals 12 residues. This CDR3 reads CAWSVSGYEQYF. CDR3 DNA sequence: TGTGCCTGGAGTGTATCGGGCTACGAGCAGTACTTC. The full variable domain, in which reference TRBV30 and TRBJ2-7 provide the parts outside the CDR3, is SQTIHQWPATLVQPVGSPLSLECTVEGTSNPNLYWYRQAAGRGLQLLFYSVGIGQISSEVPQNLSASRPQDRQFILSSKKLLLSDSGFYLCAWSVSGYEQYFGPGTRLTVT.

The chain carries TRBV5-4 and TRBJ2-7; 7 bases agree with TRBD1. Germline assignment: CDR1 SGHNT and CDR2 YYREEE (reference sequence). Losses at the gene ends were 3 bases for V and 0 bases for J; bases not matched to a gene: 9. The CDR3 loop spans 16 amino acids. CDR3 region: CASSSRGQGVSYEQYF. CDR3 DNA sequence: TGTGCCAGCAGCTCCAGAGGGCAGGGGGTCTCCTACGAGCAGTACTTC.

The CDR3 protein is CASSEAVLETQYF. The CDR3, as DNA: TGTGCCAGCAGTGAAGCGGTCTTGGAGACCCAGTACTTC. The chain couples TRBV6-1 to TRBJ2-5, with unresolved D. Trimming removed 0 bases at V and 5 bases at J, with 7 bases between. This CDR3 contains 13 residues. Germline V gene sequence: CDR1 MNHNS, CDR2 SASEGT.

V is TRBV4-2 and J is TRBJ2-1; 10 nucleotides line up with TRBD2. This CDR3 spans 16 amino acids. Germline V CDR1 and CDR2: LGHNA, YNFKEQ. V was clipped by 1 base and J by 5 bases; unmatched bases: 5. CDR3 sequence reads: CASSQAGTSANNEQFF. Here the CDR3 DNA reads TGTGCCAGCAGCCAAGCCGGGACTAGCGCAAACAATGAGCAGTTCTTC.

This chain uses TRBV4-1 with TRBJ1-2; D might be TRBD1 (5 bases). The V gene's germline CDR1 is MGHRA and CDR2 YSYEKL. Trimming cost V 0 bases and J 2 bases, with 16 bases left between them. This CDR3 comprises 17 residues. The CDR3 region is CASSQDTIGATNYGYTF. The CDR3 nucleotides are TGCGCCAGCAGCCAAGATACCATCGGGGCGACAAACTATGGCTACACCTTC.

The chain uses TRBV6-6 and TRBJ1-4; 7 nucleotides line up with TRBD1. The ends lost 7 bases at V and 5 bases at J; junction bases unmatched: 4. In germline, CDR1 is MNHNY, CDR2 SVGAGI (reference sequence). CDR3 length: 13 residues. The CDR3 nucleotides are TGTGCCAGCAAGACAGGGTACAATGAAAAACTGTTTTTT. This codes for CASKTGYNEKLFF.